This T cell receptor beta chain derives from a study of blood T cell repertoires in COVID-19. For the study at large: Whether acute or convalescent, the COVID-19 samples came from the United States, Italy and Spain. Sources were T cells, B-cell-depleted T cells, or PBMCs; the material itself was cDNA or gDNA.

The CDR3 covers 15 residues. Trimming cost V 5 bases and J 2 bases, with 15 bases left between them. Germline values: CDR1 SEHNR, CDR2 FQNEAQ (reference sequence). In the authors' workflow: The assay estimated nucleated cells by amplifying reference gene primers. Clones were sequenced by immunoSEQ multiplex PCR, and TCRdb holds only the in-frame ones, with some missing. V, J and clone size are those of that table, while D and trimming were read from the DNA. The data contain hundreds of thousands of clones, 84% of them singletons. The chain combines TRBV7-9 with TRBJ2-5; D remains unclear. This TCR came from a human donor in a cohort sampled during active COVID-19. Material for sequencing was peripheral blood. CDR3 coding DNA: TGTGCCAGCAGCCGCACCGGCAGGAATCAAGAGACCCAGTACTTC. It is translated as CASSRTGRNQETQYF.